The rows below give T cell receptor beta chains drawn from one sample of a study of T cell responses to AZD1222 COVID-19 vaccine. Using immunoSEQ multiplex PCR, the repertoire was profiled, and TCRdb retains in-frame clones only, with some absent. The data show under 200,000 clones, with over 75% seen just once and roughly 1.6% held by the top ten. The source material was peripheral blood, sampled on day 0 of AZD1222 vaccination. These receptors all stem from an adult in good health. The CDR3 runs from the conserved cysteine through the conserved F or W. The order of the fields is J gene, D gene, V gene, clone size, CDR3 DNA, CDR3 protein. D genes are given only for firm matches. Size is stated for part of the rows, as once, few or many counts, or as a class when the clone is expanded.

J gene: TRBJ2-2; D gene: -; V gene: TRBV14; clone size: -; CDR3 DNA: TGTGCCAGCAGCCAACTCCGTAGCGAGAACACCGGGGAGCTGTTTTTT; CDR3 protein: CASSQLRSENTGELFF
J gene: TRBJ1-2; D gene: -; V gene: TRBV2; clone size: -; CDR3 DNA: TGTGCCAGCATCGGTATGAAGCGGATCTATGGCTACACCTTC; CDR3 protein: CASIGMKRIYGYTF
J gene: TRBJ2-7; D gene: TRBD1; V gene: TRBV6-5; clone size: once; CDR3 DNA: TGTGCCAGCCGGGACAGGGTCTCCTACGAGCAGTACTTC; CDR3 protein: CASRDRVSYEQYF
J gene: TRBJ2-4; D gene: -; V gene: TRBV13; clone size: -; CDR3 DNA: TGTGCCAGCAGCGAGGGCCTCAAGGGCATTCAGTACTTC; CDR3 protein: CASSEGLKGIQYF
J gene: TRBJ1-1; D gene: -; V gene: TRBV6-2/TRBV6-3; clone size: -; CDR3 DNA: TGTGCCAGCAGTTACTCAGGAGGGGGGGCTGAAGCTTTCTTT; CDR3 protein: CASSYSGGGAEAFF
J gene: TRBJ1-3; D gene: -; V gene: TRBV18; clone size: -; CDR3 DNA: TGTGCCAGCTCACCACCGGGGACAAATAAAGGAAACACCATATATTTT; CDR3 protein: CASSPPGTNKGNTIYF
J gene: TRBJ1-1; D gene: TRBD1; V gene: TRBV5-1; clone size: -; CDR3 DNA: TGCGCCAGCAGCTTGGATCCCAGGGGGCAAGGAGGAAACACTGAAGCTTTCTTT; CDR3 protein: CASSLDPRGQGGNTEAFF
J gene: TRBJ1-6; D gene: -; V gene: TRBV7-6; clone size: -; CDR3 DNA: TGTGCCAGCAGACTAGATTCCGGGACCGGGAATTCACCCCTCCACTTT; CDR3 protein: CASRLDSGTGNSPLHF
J gene: TRBJ2-1; D gene: -; V gene: TRBV28; clone size: -; CDR3 DNA: TGTGCCAGCAGTTTTGATGAGCAGTTCTTC; CDR3 protein: CASSFDEQFF
J gene: TRBJ1-3; D gene: TRBD1; V gene: TRBV7-9; clone size: -; CDR3 DNA: TGTGCCAGCAGCTTAGTAGGGAGGACAGGGGGCTTGTCTGGAAACACCATATATTTT; CDR3 protein: CASSLVGRTGGLSGNTIYF
J gene: TRBJ2-1; D gene: TRBD2; V gene: TRBV7-2; clone size: -; CDR3 DNA: TGTGCCAGCAGCCCCGGAGGGAGCGGGAGGGTCAATGAGCAGTTCTTC; CDR3 protein: CASSPGGSGRVNEQFF
J gene: TRBJ1-2; D gene: TRBD1; V gene: TRBV6-5; clone size: -; CDR3 DNA: TGTGCCAGCAGCCTTATCGCAGGGGGGTCGGGTGGCTACACCTTC; CDR3 protein: CASSLIAGGSGGYTF
J gene: TRBJ1-2; D gene: -; V gene: TRBV6-1; clone size: -; CDR3 DNA: TGTGCCAGCAGTGAAATGGGTGGGCAGCGACTCTATGGCTACACCTTC; CDR3 protein: CASSEMGGQRLYGYTF
J gene: TRBJ2-3; D gene: -; V gene: TRBV29-1; clone size: -; CDR3 DNA: TGCAGCGTTATGGTTCGGGGAGGCACAGATACGCAGTATTTT; CDR3 protein: CSVMVRGGTDTQYF
J gene: TRBJ1-3; D gene: TRBD1; V gene: TRBV5-4; clone size: -; CDR3 DNA: TGTGCCAGCCACGACAGGGCTGACTCTGGAAACACCATATATTTT; CDR3 protein: CASHDRADSGNTIYF
J gene: TRBJ1-6; D gene: TRBD1; V gene: TRBV27; clone size: -; CDR3 DNA: TGTGCCAGCAGTTTAGAAGGACAGGCCCTTTTTTCCTCCTCCTATAATTCACCCCTCCACTTT; CDR3 protein: CASSLEGQALFSSSYNSPLHF
J gene: TRBJ1-6; D gene: -; V gene: TRBV4-1; clone size: few; CDR3 DNA: TGCGCCAGCAGCCAAGCGGGGAGGAATTCACCCCTCCACTTT; CDR3 protein: CASSQAGRNSPLHF
J gene: TRBJ1-1; D gene: -; V gene: TRBV10-3; clone size: -; CDR3 DNA: TGTGCCATCAATTTAGGGAGCGGCACTGAAGCTTTCTTT; CDR3 protein: CAINLGSGTEAFF
J gene: TRBJ2-3; D gene: TRBD2; V gene: TRBV6-5; clone size: -; CDR3 DNA: TGTGCCAGCAGGGGAGGACTAGCGGGGACAGATACGCAGTATTTT; CDR3 protein: CASRGGLAGTDTQYF
J gene: TRBJ2-1; D gene: -; V gene: TRBV19; clone size: -; CDR3 DNA: TGTGCCAGTAGTATCATACATACGGCCACTGAGCAGTTCTTC; CDR3 protein: CASSIIHTATEQFF
J gene: TRBJ1-1; D gene: TRBD1; V gene: TRBV7-2; clone size: -; CDR3 DNA: TGTGCCAGCAGCTCACCCTTCCAGGGGGGGACTGAAGCTTTCTTT; CDR3 protein: CASSSPFQGGTEAFF
J gene: TRBJ1-1; D gene: -; V gene: TRBV30; clone size: -; CDR3 DNA: TGTGCCGGAGGGGGAATGAACACTGAAGCTTTCTTT; CDR3 protein: CAGGGMNTEAFF
J gene: TRBJ2-6; D gene: -; V gene: TRBV4-2; clone size: -; CDR3 DNA: TGTGCCAGCAGCCAGGGTCGCGGTTCTGGGGCCAACGTCCTGACTTTC; CDR3 protein: CASSQGRGSGANVLTF
J gene: TRBJ1-6; D gene: -; V gene: TRBV6-5; clone size: -; CDR3 DNA: TGTGCCAGCAGTCAGGGATCCTATAATTCACCCCTCCACTTT; CDR3 protein: CASSQGSYNSPLHF
J gene: TRBJ2-3; D gene: TRBD1; V gene: TRBV19; clone size: -; CDR3 DNA: TGTGCCAGTAGTATCGGGACAGCTCAAGATACGCAGTATTTT; CDR3 protein: CASSIGTAQDTQYF
J gene: TRBJ1-2; D gene: -; V gene: TRBV7-2; clone size: -; CDR3 DNA: TGTGCCAGCAGCTTAGGGCAGGCGGCAGGGTATGGCTACACCTTC; CDR3 protein: CASSLGQAAGYGYTF
J gene: TRBJ2-2; D gene: -; V gene: TRBV2; clone size: -; CDR3 DNA: TGTGCCAGCAGTTTAGGGAAGAACACCGGGGAGCTGTTTTTT; CDR3 protein: CASSLGKNTGELFF
J gene: TRBJ1-1; D gene: -; V gene: TRBV28; clone size: -; CDR3 DNA: TGTGCCAGCAGGTGGACAGTAACGAACACTGAAGCTTTCTTT; CDR3 protein: CASRWTVTNTEAFF
J gene: TRBJ1-6; D gene: -; V gene: TRBV6-2/TRBV6-3; clone size: -; CDR3 DNA: TGTGCCAGCAGTTACTCGACAGCAGCTAATTCACCCCTCCACTTT; CDR3 protein: CASSYSTAANSPLHF
J gene: TRBJ1-1; D gene: -; V gene: TRBV4-2; clone size: -; CDR3 DNA: TGTGCCAGCAGCCAACCGATGGGAGACGGGATGAACACTGAAGCTTTCTTT; CDR3 protein: CASSQPMGDGMNTEAFF
J gene: TRBJ1-3; D gene: -; V gene: TRBV12-3/TRBV12-4; clone size: -; CDR3 DNA: TGTGCCAGCAGTTTTCAGGGCAACACCATATATTTT; CDR3 protein: CASSFQGNTIYF
J gene: TRBJ2-1; D gene: TRBD1; V gene: TRBV28; clone size: -; CDR3 DNA: TGTGCCAGCAGTTTCAACAGGGGAACCTACAATGAGCAGTTCTTC; CDR3 protein: CASSFNRGTYNEQFF
J gene: TRBJ1-4; D gene: TRBD1; V gene: TRBV12-3/TRBV12-4; clone size: -; CDR3 DNA: TGTGCCAGCACTTCCAGGGGGCATGAAAAACTGTTTTTT; CDR3 protein: CASTSRGHEKLFF
J gene: TRBJ1-3; D gene: -; V gene: TRBV5-1; clone size: -; CDR3 DNA: TGCGCCAGCAGGAGGGACTCCGCCTCTGGAAACACCATATATTTT; CDR3 protein: CASRRDSASGNTIYF
J gene: TRBJ2-3; D gene: -; V gene: TRBV11-2; clone size: -; CDR3 DNA: TGTGCCAGCAGCCAACCCCTCCTAGGCACAGATACGCAGTATTTT; CDR3 protein: CASSQPLLGTDTQYF
J gene: TRBJ2-5; D gene: TRBD1; V gene: TRBV5-4; clone size: -; CDR3 DNA: TGTGCCAGCAGTTCACAGGGGCCCCAAGAGACCCAGTACTTC; CDR3 protein: CASSSQGPQETQYF
J gene: TRBJ1-6; D gene: -; V gene: TRBV27; clone size: -; CDR3 DNA: TGTGCCAGCAGTCTAACGGGCCTCGGTTCACCCCTCCACTTT; CDR3 protein: CASSLTGLGSPLHF
J gene: TRBJ2-3; D gene: -; V gene: TRBV4-3; clone size: -; CDR3 DNA: TGCGCCAGCAGCCAAATCTACGACCTTTTTCGCACAGATACGCAGTATTTT; CDR3 protein: CASSQIYDLFRTDTQYF
J gene: TRBJ2-1; D gene: -; V gene: TRBV3-1/TRBV3-2; clone size: -; CDR3 DNA: TGTGCCAGCAGCCAAGGCGCGGGGCCAGATGAGCAGTTCTTC; CDR3 protein: CASSQGAGPDEQFF
J gene: TRBJ1-2; D gene: TRBD1; V gene: TRBV19; clone size: -; CDR3 DNA: TGTGCCAGTAGTACCTCAGGGGGCGATGGCTACACCTTC; CDR3 protein: CASSTSGGDGYTF